This T cell receptor (beta chain) was retrieved from a study of molecular identifiers for immune sequencing clone quantification. Study-level findings and limits: Jurkat TCR RNA from one cell was spiked into approximately 1 million naive cells, and it was reportedly detectable there.

Of note for this clonotype: Antigen unknown.

The bulk TCR libraries were made with methods described before and with listed TCR primers. TCRdb re-analysed the PCR reads in MiXCR, keeping a single row per CDR3 protein. The sample records about half a million distinct CDR3 sequences, about a fifth being singletons. Unmatched junction bases numbered 19, after V lost 8 bases and J lost 3 bases. The CDR3 is 17 amino acids. Germline V CDR1 and CDR2: SGHAT, FQNNGV. The chain recombines TRBV11-2 with TRBJ2-7; 7 bases are shared with TRBD1. The sequence derives from a human donor in good health. Some libraries in this study had Jurkat cell RNA spiked in. Sequences were obtained from naive CD8+ T cells from blood, with Jurkat cell RNA spiked in. Regarding subset: FACS-sorted CD8+CD4-CCR7+CD45RA+ naive T cells. The CDR3 loop reads CASSKGTSGQESYEQYF. The CDR3 nucleotides read TGTGCCAGCTCAAAGGGAACATCCGGACAGGAGAGCTACGAGCAGTACTTC.